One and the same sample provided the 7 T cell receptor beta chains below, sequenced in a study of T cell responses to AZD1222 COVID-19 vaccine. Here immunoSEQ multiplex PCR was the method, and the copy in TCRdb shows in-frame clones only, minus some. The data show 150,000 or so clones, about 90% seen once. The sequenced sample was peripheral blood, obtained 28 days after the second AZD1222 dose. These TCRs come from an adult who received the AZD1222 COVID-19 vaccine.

CDR3 sequence: CASRLRTATTDTQYF. The CDR3 bases are TGTGCCAGCAGACTAAGGACGGCCACCACAGATACGCAGTATTTT. The chain joins TRBV2 to TRBJ2-3; D remains unclear. Trimming left V 6 bases short and J 2 bases short, with 15 bases between. Germline-derived CDR1 and CDR2 are SNHLY and FYNNEI. This CDR3 has 15 amino acids.

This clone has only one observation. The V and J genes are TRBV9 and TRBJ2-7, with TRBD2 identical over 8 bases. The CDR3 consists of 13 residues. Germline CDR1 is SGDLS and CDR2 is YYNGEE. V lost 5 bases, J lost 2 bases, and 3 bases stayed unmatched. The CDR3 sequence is CASSISGAYEQYF. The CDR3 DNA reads TGTGCCAGCAGTATTAGCGGGGCCTACGAGCAGTACTTC.

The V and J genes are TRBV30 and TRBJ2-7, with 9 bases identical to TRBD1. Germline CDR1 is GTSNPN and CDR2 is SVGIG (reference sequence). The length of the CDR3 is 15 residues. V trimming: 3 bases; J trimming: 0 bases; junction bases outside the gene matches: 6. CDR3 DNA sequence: TGTGCCTGGAGGGGACAGGGTATCGTCTCCTACGAGCAGTACTTC. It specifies CAWRGQGIVSYEQYF.

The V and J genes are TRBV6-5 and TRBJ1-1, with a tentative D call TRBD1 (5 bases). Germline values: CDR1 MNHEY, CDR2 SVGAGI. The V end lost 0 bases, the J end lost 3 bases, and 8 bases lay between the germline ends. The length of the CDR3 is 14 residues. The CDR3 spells CASSYSGEDTEAFF. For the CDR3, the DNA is TGTGCCAGCAGTTACTCAGGGGAGGACACTGAAGCTTTCTTT.

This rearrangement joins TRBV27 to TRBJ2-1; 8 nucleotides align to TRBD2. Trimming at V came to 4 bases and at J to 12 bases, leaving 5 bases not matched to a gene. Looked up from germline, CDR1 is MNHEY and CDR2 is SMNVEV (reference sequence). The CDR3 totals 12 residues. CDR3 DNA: TGTGCCAGCAGTTCCTTAGCGGGGCTGCAGTTCTTC. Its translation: CASSSLAGLQFF.

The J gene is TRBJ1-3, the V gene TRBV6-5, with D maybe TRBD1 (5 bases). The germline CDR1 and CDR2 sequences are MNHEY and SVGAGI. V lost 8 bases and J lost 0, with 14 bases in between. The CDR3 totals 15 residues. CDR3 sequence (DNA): TGTGCCAGCTCCCGGGACGGCTACTCTGGAAACACCATATATTTT. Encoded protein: CASSRDGYSGNTIYF.

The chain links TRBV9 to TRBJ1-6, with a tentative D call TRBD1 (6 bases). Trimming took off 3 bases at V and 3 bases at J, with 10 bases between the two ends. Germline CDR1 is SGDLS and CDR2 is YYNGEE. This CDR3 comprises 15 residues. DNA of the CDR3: TGTGCCAGCAGCGCGGGGGCCTTCTATAATTCACCCCTCCACTTT. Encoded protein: CASSAGAFYNSPLHF.